A selection of T cell receptor beta chains follows, all from one sample in a study of blood T cell repertoires in COVID-19. Sequenced by immunoSEQ multiplex PCR; TCRdb stores in-frame clones only, minus some. The sample comprises roughly 400,000 clones, 70% to 90% of which are singletons, and 2.3% rests with the top ten. Sequencing input: peripheral blood. The receptors were gathered from an older woman with COVID-19, enrolled during active disease. CDR3s include the opening cysteine and the closing phenylalanine or tryptophan. Each record gives: V gene, clone size, J gene, D gene, CDR3 DNA, CDR3 protein. A D gene is named only where the DNA matches it firmly. The listing skips clone size in some rows; elsewhere it reads once, few, many or a size class.

TRBV2,.,TRBJ2-5,TRBD2,TGTGCCAGCAAGAGGGCCGGGGGGGCCCTCCAAGAGACCCAGTACTTC,CASKRAGGALQETQYF
TRBV28,.,TRBJ1-3,TRBD1,TGTGCCAGCAGTTCCCGCCGGGACAGGCCCCTCACCCCAGGATTT,CASSSRRDRPLTPGF
TRBV7-6,.,TRBJ1-2,.,TGTGCCAGCAGCTTATCAGGGTTACCTATTCATGGCTACACCTTC,CASSLSGLPIHGYTF
TRBV5-1,.,TRBJ1-4,TRBD1,TGCGCCAGCAGCCGACAGGGTGATGAAAAACTGTTTTTT,CASSRQGDEKLFF
TRBV7-9,.,TRBJ2-3,.,TGTGCCAGCAGCTTAGGAGGTACTGATACGCAGTATTTT,CASSLGGTDTQYF
TRBV6-5,.,TRBJ2-3,TRBD1,TGTGCCAGCAGTAATCAGGGGGCACGAGATACGCAGTATTTT,CASSNQGARDTQYF
TRBV6-5,.,TRBJ1-2,TRBD1,TGTGCCAGCAGCCCGGACCGGACAGGGAAGCACACCTTC,CASSPDRTGKHTF
TRBV12-3/TRBV12-4,.,TRBJ2-5,TRBD1,TGTGCCAGCAATACAGGGGGAGAGACCCAGTACTTC,CASNTGGETQYF
TRBV28,.,TRBJ2-1,TRBD2,TGTGCCAGCAGTTTATATCTAGCGGGGGGACACAATGAGCAGTTCTTC,CASSLYLAGGHNEQFF
TRBV28,.,TRBJ1-3,.,TGTGCCAGCAGCCTCTCAGGGTACGGAAACACCATATATTTT,CASSLSGYGNTIYF
TRBV9,.,TRBJ2-7,TRBD1,TGTGCCAGCAACACCCCCGGACAGGGAGGCCACGAGCAGTACTTC,CASNTPGQGGHEQYF
TRBV24-1,.,TRBJ2-1,TRBD1,TGTGCCACCAGTGACCTGGACAGGGCGGCCAGCAATGAGCAGTTCTTC,CATSDLDRAASNEQFF
TRBV5-5,once,TRBJ2-7,.,TGTGCCAGCAGCTTGGAAGCCTGGCGGGACAGTATCAACGAGCAGTACTTC,CASSLEAWRDSINEQYF
TRBV5-5,.,TRBJ1-5,.,TGTGCCAGCAGCTTTTCGGGGGATCAGCCCCAGCATTTT,CASSFSGDQPQHF
TRBV3-1/TRBV3-2,.,TRBJ1-5,.,TGTGCCAGCAGCCAAGTACGGAATCAGCCCCAGCATTTT,CASSQVRNQPQHF
TRBV5-5,.,TRBJ1-6,TRBD1,TGTGCCAGCAGCCGACAGGGCGCCTCACCCCTCCACTTT,CASSRQGASPLHF
TRBV5-1,.,TRBJ2-3,.,TGCGCCAGCGGGGCAGCTGAAGAAACAGATACGCAGTATTTT,CASGAAEETDTQYF
TRBV6-4,.,TRBJ2-5,TRBD1,TGTGCCAGCATCACCGGACAGGGGGAAGAGACCCAGTACTTC,CASITGQGEETQYF
TRBV9,.,TRBJ1-4,TRBD1,TGTGCCAGCAGCGCAGAAGACAGGGGAAATGAAAAACTGTTTTTT,CASSAEDRGNEKLFF
TRBV5-5,.,TRBJ1-2,.,TGTGCCAGCAGCTTGGGGGGGCTAGGCTATGGCTACACCTTC,CASSLGGLGYGYTF
TRBV7-2,.,TRBJ2-5,TRBD2,TGTGCCAGCAGCCTGGGACTAGCGGTGGGGCAGGAGACCCAGTACTTC,CASSLGLAVGQETQYF
TRBV4-2,few,TRBJ1-1,.,TGTGCCAGCAGCCAAGATTTCAGGGGTTGGGGCACTGAAGCTTTCTTT,CASSQDFRGWGTEAFF
TRBV6-5,.,TRBJ2-5,TRBD2,TGTGCCAGCAGCTACAGCGGGGGACAAGAGACCCAGTACTTC,CASSYSGGQETQYF
TRBV5-6,.,TRBJ2-5,TRBD1,TGTGCCAGCAGGAAGCTGCTGACAGGGCGTCAAGAGACCCAGTACTTC,CASRKLLTGRQETQYF
TRBV28,.,TRBJ2-5,.,TGTGCCAGCAGTTCCCCAGGGGGGTGGGAGACCCAGTACTTC,CASSSPGGWETQYF
TRBV19,.,TRBJ2-1,TRBD2,TGTGCCAGTAGTATAAGCGGGGGGGCCTACAATGAGCAGTTCTTC,CASSISGGAYNEQFF
TRBV28,.,TRBJ2-7,.,TGTGCCAGCAGAGGGTTGGGAGTTACTACCTACGAGCAGTACTTC,CASRGLGVTTYEQYF
TRBV2,once,TRBJ1-2,TRBD1,TGTGCCAGCCTCGACAGGGCCGGGGGCTATGGCTACACCTTC,CASLDRAGGYGYTF
TRBV29-1,few,TRBJ1-5,.,TGCAGCGTTGAACAGGCGAGTGGTCAGCCCCAGCATTTT,CSVEQASGQPQHF
TRBV27,.,TRBJ2-3,TRBD1,TGTGCCAGCAGTTTTAATGGTGACTGGGGGACAGGGAGGACAGATACGCAGTATTTT,CASSFNGDWGTGRTDTQYF
TRBV2,.,TRBJ1-2,.,TGTGCCAGCAGTGGGGGCGGCTATGGCTACACCTTC,CASSGGGYGYTF
TRBV4-1,.,TRBJ1-1,.,TGCGCCAGCAGCCAAGTTCAGGGAGGGGGCACTGAAGCTTTCTTT,CASSQVQGGGTEAFF
TRBV2,.,TRBJ2-4,TRBD1,TGTGCCAGCAGTGGACAGGGGACACTAGCCAAAAACATTCAGTACTTC,CASSGQGTLAKNIQYF
TRBV6-2/TRBV6-3,.,TRBJ2-7,.,TGTGCCAGCAGTCCCCTGTTGTACGAGCAGTACTTC,CASSPLLYEQYF
TRBV19,.,TRBJ2-7,TRBD1,TGTGCCAGTAGTATCCGACAGGGATTCTCCTACGAGCAGTACTTC,CASSIRQGFSYEQYF
TRBV7-2,.,TRBJ2-2,TRBD2,TGTGCCAGCAGTTATAGCGGGGGGGCGACCACCGGGGAGCTGTTTTTT,CASSYSGGATTGELFF
TRBV6-5,.,TRBJ2-1,.,TGTGCCAGCAGTATTAACAATGAGCAGTTCTTC,CASSINNEQFF
TRBV27,.,TRBJ1-6,.,TGTGCCAGCAGTTTACGTCGGGCAGGGCAAAACAGAAGTCATAATTCACCCCTCCACTTT,CASSLRRAGQNRSHNSPLHF
TRBV3-1/TRBV3-2,.,TRBJ2-5,TRBD2,TGTGCCAGCAGCCAGGGACTAGCGGGGGGGCCTCAAGAGACCCAGTACTTC,CASSQGLAGGPQETQYF
TRBV2,.,TRBJ2-1,.,TGTGCCAGCAGTGGTATAATTTCCTCCTACAATGAGCAGTTCTTC,CASSGIISSYNEQFF
TRBV30,once,TRBJ2-7,.,TGTGCCTGGGCCAAAACCTACGAGCAGTACTTC,CAWAKTYEQYF
TRBV29-1,.,TRBJ2-1,TRBD2,TGCAGCGTTGAGTCGGGGGGGCCCCGTGTGCAGTTCTTC,CSVESGGPRVQFF
TRBV29-1,many,TRBJ1-1,TRBD1,TGCAGCGTCAGGGGGCACAATCAGATGAACACTGAAGCTTTCTTT,CSVRGHNQMNTEAFF
TRBV3-1/TRBV3-2,.,TRBJ1-6,TRBD1,TGTGCCAGCAGCCAGGGACAGCCATATTCACCCCTCCACTTT,CASSQGQPYSPLHF